This T cell receptor (beta chain) derives from a study of T cell responses to AZD1222 COVID-19 vaccine. Study results and caveats: Nearly half of the spike-specific TCRs reportedly recognize variant regions that carry no mutations. Spike-wide vaccine-associated CD4 TCRs dominated at 160-218 and 743-854. Compared with day 0, the breadth and depth of the Spike-specific TCR repertoire rose significantly after two doses of AZD1222. Clonal diversity was possibly underestimated; the donors were predominantly white British and more often female.

Assay used: immunoSEQ multiplex PCR; TCRdb lists only in-frame clones, some missing. Of around 120,000 clones listed, around 92% are singletons. The V and J ends lost 2 bases and 16 bases respectively, with 13 bases between them. There are 11 residues in the CDR3. In germline, CDR1 is SGHRS, CDR2 YFSETQ. To note about this clone: The antigen is unknown.

The input for sequencing was peripheral blood, taken on day 0 of AZD1222 vaccination. The genes are TRBV5-1 and TRBJ2-1; unclear D gene. This receptor was taken from an adult in good health. The CDR3, as DNA: TGCGCCAGCAGCTTAGACGACGCCCGTTTCTTC. It specifies CASSLDDARFF.